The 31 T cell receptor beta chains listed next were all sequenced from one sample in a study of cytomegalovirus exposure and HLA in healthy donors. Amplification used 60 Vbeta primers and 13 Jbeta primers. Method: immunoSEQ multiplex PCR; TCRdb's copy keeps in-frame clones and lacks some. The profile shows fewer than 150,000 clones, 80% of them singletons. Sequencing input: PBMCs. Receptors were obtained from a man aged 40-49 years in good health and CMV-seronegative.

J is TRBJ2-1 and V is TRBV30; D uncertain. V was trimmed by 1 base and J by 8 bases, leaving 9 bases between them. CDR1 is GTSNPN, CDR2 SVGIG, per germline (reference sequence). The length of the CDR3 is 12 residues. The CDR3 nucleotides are TGTGCCTGGAGTGCCGATCGCGATGAGCAGTTCTTC. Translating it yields CAWSADRDEQFF.

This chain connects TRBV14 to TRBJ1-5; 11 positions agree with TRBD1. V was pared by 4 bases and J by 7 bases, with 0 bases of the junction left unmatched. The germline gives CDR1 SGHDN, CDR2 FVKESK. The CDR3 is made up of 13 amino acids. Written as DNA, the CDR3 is TGTGCCAGCAGCCGGACAGGGGGCCAGCCCCAGCATTTT. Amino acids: CASSRTGGQPQHF.

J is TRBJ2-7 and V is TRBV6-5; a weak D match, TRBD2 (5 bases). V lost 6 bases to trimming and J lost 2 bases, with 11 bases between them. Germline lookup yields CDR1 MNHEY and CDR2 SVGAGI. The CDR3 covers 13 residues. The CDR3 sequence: CASRETGTYEQYF. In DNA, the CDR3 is TGTGCCAGCAGGGAGACGGGGACCTACGAGCAGTACTTC.

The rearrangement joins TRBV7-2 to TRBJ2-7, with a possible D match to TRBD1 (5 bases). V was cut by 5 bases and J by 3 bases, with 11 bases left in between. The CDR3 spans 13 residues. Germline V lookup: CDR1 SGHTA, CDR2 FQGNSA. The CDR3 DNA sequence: TGTGCCAGCAGCCGACAGAGGCACTACGAGCAGTACTTC. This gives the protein CASSRQRHYEQYF.

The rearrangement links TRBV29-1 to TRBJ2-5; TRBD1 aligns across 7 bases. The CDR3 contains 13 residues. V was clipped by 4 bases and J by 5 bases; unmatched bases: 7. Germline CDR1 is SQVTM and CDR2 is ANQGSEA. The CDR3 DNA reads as TGCAGCGTTGGAGGGGGCCTCCGGGAGACCCAGTACTTC. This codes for CSVGGGLRETQYF.

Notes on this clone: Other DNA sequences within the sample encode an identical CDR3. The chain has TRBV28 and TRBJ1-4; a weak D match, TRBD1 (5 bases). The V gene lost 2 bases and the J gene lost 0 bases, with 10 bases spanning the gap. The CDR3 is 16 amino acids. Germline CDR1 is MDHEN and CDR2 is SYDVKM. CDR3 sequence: CASSLGGGATNEKLFF. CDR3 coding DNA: TGTGCCAGCAGTTTAGGGGGGGGTGCAACTAATGAAAAACTGTTTTTT.

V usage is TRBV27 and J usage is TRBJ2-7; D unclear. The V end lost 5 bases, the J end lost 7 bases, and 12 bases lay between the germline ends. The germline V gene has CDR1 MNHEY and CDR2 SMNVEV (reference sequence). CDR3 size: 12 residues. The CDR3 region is CASSTPPGEQYF. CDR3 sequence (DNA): TGTGCCAGCAGTACACCCCCGGGTGAGCAGTACTTC.

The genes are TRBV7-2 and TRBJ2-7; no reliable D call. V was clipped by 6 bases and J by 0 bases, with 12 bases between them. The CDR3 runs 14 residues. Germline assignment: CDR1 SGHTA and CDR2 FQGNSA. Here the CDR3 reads CASRRSTFSYEQYF. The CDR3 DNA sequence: TGTGCCAGCAGACGAAGTACTTTCTCCTACGAGCAGTACTTC. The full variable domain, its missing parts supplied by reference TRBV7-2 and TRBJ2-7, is GAGVSQSPSNKVTEKGKDVELRCDPISGHTALYWYRQSLGQGLEFLIYFQGNSAPDKSGLPSDRFSAERTGGSVSTLTIQRTQQEDSAVYLCASRRSTFSYEQYFGPGTRLTVT.

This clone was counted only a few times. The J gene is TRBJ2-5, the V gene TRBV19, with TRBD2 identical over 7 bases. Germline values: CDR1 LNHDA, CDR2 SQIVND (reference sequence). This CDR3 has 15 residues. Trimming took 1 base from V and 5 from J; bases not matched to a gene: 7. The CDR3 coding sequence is TGTGCCAGTAGTATAGTGGAGGGAGGGCGGGAGACCCAGTACTTC. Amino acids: CASSIVEGGRETQYF.

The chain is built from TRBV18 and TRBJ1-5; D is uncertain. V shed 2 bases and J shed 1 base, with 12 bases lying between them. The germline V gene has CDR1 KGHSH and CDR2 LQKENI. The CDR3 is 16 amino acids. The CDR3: CASSPAQITSNQPQHF. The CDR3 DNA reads TGTGCCAGCTCACCAGCCCAGATCACGAGCAATCAGCCCCAGCATTTT.

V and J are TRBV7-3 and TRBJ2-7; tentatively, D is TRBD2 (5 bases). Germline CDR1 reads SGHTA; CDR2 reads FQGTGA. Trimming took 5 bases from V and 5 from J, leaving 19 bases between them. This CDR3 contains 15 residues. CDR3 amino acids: CASSRGGSTSDEQYF. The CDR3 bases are TGTGCCAGCAGCCGGGGTGGGAGTACGAGCGACGAGCAGTACTTC.

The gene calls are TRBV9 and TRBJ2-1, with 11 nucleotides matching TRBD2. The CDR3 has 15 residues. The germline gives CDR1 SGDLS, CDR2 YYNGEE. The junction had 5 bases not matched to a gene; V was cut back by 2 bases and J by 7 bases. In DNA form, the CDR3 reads TGTGCCAGCAGCGTTACTAGCGGGAGTTATAATGAGCAGTTCTTC. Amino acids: CASSVTSGSYNEQFF.

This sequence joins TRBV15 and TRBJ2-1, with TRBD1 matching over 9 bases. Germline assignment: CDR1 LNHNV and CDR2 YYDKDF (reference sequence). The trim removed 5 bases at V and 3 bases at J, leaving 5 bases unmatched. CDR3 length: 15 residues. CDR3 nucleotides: TGTGCCACCAGCCGGACGGGACAGGGCTACAATGAGCAGTTCTTC. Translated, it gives CATSRTGQGYNEQFF.

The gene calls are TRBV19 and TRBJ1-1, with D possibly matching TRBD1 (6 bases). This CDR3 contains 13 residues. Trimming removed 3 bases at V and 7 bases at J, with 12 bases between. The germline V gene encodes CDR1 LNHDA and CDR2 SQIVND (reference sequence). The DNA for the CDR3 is TGTGCCAGTAGTATGGACAGCGCGATTGAAGCTTTCTTT. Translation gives CASSMDSAIEAFF.

The CDR3 DNA is TGCAGCGTTGTAGGAGGACTAGCGAGAAGCTCCTACAATGAGCAGTTCTTC. It specifies CSVVGGLARSSYNEQFF. The chain employs TRBV29-1 and TRBJ2-1; 9 bases are shared with TRBD2. CDR1 and CDR2 from the germline V gene are SQVTM and ANQGSEA. V was pared by 4 bases and J by 0 bases, with 10 bases of the junction left unmatched. The CDR3 has 17 residues.

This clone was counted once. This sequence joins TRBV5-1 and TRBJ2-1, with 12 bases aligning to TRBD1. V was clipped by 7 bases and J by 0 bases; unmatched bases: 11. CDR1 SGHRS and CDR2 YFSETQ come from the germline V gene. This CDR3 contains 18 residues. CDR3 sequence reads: CASGGQGAFGSSYNEQFF. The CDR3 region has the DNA TGCGCCAGCGGGGGACAGGGGGCCTTTGGGAGCTCCTACAATGAGCAGTTCTTC.

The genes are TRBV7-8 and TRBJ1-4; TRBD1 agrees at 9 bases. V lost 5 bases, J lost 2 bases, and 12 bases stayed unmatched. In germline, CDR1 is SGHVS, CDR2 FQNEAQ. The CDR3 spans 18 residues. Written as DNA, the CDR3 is TGTGCCAGCAGCCTACCGAAAGGGACAGGGAACACTAATGAAAAACTGTTTTTT. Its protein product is CASSLPKGTGNTNEKLFF.

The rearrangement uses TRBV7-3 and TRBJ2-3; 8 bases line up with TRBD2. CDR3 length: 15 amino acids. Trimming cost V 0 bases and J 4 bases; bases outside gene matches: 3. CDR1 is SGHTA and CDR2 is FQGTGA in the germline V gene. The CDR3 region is CASSLTAGVSDTQYF. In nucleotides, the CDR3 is TGTGCCAGCAGCTTAACAGCGGGAGTATCAGATACGCAGTATTTT.

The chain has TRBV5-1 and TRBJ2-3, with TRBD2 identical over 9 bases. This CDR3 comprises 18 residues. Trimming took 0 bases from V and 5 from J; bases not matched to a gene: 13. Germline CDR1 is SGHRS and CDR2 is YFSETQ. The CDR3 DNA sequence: TGCGCCAGCAGCTTGGAGCCTAGCGGGATGGCCCCTTTAGATACGCAGTATTTT. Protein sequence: CASSLEPSGMAPLDTQYF.

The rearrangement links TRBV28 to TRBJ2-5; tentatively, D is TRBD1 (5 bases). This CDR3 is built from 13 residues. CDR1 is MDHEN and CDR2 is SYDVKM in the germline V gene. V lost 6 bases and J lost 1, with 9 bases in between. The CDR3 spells CASSLTVQETQYF. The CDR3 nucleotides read TGTGCCAGCAGCCTGACAGTCCAAGAGACCCAGTACTTC.

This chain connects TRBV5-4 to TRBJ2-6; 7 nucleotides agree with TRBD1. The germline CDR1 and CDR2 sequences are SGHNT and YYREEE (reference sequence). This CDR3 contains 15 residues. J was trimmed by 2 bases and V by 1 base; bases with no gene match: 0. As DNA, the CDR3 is TGTGCCAGCAGCTTGAGGGGGCCTGGGGCCAACGTCCTGACTTTC. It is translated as CASSLRGPGANVLTF.

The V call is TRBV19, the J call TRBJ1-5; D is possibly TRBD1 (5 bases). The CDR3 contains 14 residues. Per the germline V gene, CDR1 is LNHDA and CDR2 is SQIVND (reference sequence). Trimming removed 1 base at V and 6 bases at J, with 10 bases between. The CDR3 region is CASSIGQGIQPQHF. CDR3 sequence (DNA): TGTGCCAGTAGTATAGGTCAGGGTATTCAGCCCCAGCATTTT.

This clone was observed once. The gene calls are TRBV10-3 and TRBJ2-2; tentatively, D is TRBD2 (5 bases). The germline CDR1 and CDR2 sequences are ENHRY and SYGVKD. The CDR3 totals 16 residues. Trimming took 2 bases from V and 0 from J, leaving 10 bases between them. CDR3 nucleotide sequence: TGTGCCATCAGTGAGACGGGATCCACGAACACCGGGGAGCTGTTTTTT. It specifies CAISETGSTNTGELFF.

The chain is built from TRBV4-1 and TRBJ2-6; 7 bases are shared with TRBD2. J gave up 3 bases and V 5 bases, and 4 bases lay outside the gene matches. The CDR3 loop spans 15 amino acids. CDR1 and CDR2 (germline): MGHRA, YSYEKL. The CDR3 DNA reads TGCGCCAGCAGCTTTGGCGGGAGTGGGGCCAACGTCCTGACTTTC. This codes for CASSFGGSGANVLTF.

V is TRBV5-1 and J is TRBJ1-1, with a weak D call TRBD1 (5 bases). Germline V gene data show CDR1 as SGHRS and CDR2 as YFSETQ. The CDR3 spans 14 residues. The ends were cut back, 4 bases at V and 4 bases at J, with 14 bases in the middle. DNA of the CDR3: TGCGCCAGCAGCCTATCATTGGGGGGCACTGAAGCTTTCTTT. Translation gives CASSLSLGGTEAFF.

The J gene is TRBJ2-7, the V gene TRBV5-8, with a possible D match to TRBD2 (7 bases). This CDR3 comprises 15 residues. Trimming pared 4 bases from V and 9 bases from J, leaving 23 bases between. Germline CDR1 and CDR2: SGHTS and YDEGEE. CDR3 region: CASSLQGGVVRGQYF. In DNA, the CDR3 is TGTGCCAGCAGCCTACAGGGAGGGGTGGTTCGTGGGCAGTACTTC.

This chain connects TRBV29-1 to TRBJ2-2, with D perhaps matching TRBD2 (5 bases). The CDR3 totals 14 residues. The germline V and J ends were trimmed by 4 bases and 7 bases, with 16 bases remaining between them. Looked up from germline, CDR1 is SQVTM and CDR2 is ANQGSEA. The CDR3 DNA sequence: TGCAGCGTTGGAATCCGGGCGGAGGACGGGGAGCTGTTTTTT. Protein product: CSVGIRAEDGELFF.

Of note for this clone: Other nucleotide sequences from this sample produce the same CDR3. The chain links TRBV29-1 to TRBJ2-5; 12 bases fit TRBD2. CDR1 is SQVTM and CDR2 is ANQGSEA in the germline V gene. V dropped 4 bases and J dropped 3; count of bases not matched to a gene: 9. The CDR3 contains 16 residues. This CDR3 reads CSVGRGLAGAEETQYF. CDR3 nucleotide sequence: TGCAGCGTTGGCCGGGGACTAGCGGGCGCCGAAGAGACCCAGTACTTC. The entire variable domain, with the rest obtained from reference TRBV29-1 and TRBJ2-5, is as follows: SAVISQKPSRDICQRGTSLTIQCQVDSQVTMMFWYRQQPGQSLTLIATANQGSEATYESGFVIDKFPISRPNLTFSTLTVSNMSPEDSSIYLCSVGRGLAGAEETQYFGPGTRLLVL.

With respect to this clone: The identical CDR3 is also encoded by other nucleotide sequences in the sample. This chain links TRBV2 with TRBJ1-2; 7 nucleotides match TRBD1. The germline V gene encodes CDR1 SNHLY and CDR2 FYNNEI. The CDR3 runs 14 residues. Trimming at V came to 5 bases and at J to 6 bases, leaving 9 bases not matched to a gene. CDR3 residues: CASSPGQPSNGYTF. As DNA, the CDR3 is TGTGCCAGCAGTCCGGGACAGCCGAGCAATGGCTACACCTTC.

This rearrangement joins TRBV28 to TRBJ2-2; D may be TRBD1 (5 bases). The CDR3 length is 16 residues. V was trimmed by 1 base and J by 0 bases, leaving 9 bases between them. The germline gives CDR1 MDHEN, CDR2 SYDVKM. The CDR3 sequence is CASSLLRQSNTGELFF. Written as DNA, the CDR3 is TGTGCCAGCAGTTTATTAAGACAGTCGAACACCGGGGAGCTGTTTTTT.

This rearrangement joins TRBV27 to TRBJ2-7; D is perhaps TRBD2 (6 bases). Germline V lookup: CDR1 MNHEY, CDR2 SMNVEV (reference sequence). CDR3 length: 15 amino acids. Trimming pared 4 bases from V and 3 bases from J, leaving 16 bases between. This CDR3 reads CASSYGTYGIYEQYF. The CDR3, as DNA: TGTGCCAGCAGTTACGGGACTTACGGGATCTACGAGCAGTACTTC.